This T cell receptor (beta chain) was profiled in a study of blood T cell repertoires in COVID-19. Study details: The analysed material was cDNA or gDNA that came from T cells, B-cell-depleted T cells, or PBMCs.

Sequencing was performed with immunoSEQ multiplex PCR; in TCRdb, only in-frame clones are kept and a portion is missing. The sample carries 180,000 or so clones, around 85% recorded once. V lost 4 bases to trimming and J lost 3 bases; unmatched junction nucleotides: 6. The CDR3 has 16 amino acids. CDR1 and CDR2 (germline): SGHAT, FQNNGV. The sequence came from a woman of 80 years or more with acute or convalescent COVID-19. Sequenced sample: peripheral blood. V and J are TRBV11-2 and TRBJ2-2; 9 positions match TRBD1. The CDR3 DNA follows: TGTGCCAGCAGCTCTGACAGGGGGTATTACACCGGGGAGCTGTTTTTT. It codes for CASSSDRGYYTGELFF.